This T cell receptor (beta chain) was identified in a study of identical twins. TCRdb reprocessed the 5' RACE reads with MiXCR, giving one entry per CDR3 protein. The table includes roughly 500,000 distinct CDR3 sequences, approximately 22% detected once. This clonotype turned up a few times. The same sample was also used in a study of T cells expressing NK-cell markers. That source notes: A handful of donors showed these clonotypes also leading the CD3+CD56-NKG2C+ fraction.

The sequenced sample was CD4+ T cells sorted from blood. The sequence derives from a woman in her late teens or twenties in good health.

The CDR3 region has the DNA TGCGCCAGCAGCGGACGGGGGAGTTCCTACGAGCAGTACTTC. Amino acid sequence: CASSGRGSSYEQYF. The chain uses TRBV5-1 and TRBJ2-7; D perhaps matches TRBD2 (6 bases). CDR1 is SGHRS and CDR2 is YFSETQ in the germline V gene. This CDR3 has 14 residues. The germline V and J ends were trimmed by 4 bases and 1 base, with 12 bases remaining between them. Full variable domain (missing parts from reference TRBV5-1 and TRBJ2-7): KAGVTQTPRYLIKTRGQQVTLSCSPISGHRSVSWYQQTPGQGLQFLFEYFSETQRNKGNFPGRFSGRQFSNSRSEMNVSTLELGDSALYLCASSGRGSSYEQYFGPGTRLTVT.